Included here is one T cell receptor (beta chain) sequence, with context. What it binds is not known. These data come from a study of T-cell memory formation after mild COVID-19. Study-wide context: Largely donor-specific TCR clusters were found.

Study-wide results and limits: Most CD4+ clones that shrank were in CM and EM, while CD8+ ones turned up in EMRA. That cross-reactive memory joined was suggested by some responding clones appearing in pre-infection memory.

The CDR3 totals 14 residues. Losses at the gene ends were 6 bases for V and 6 bases for J; bases not matched to a gene: 9. Germline CDR1 is SGHRS and CDR2 is YFSETQ. 5'RACE, which relied on constant-segment primers, yielded TCR alpha and TCR beta cDNA libraries carrying sample barcodes and UMIs. TCRdb ran MiXCR on the 5' RACE reads and lists one entry per CDR3 protein. The table includes around 250,000 distinct CDR3 sequences, around 15% detected once. The sequence derives from a man aged 18 to 30 who had mild COVID-19 (a few samples of this study predate the infection). Cell type and time point are not known. The gene calls are TRBV5-1 and TRBJ2-1, with TRBD1 matching over 7 bases. The material sequenced was PBMCs or a T cell subset sorted from them (not recorded which). The CDR3 region is CASMLGGAGNEQFF. For the CDR3, the DNA is TGCGCCAGCATGCTAGGGGGCGCGGGCAATGAGCAGTTCTTC.